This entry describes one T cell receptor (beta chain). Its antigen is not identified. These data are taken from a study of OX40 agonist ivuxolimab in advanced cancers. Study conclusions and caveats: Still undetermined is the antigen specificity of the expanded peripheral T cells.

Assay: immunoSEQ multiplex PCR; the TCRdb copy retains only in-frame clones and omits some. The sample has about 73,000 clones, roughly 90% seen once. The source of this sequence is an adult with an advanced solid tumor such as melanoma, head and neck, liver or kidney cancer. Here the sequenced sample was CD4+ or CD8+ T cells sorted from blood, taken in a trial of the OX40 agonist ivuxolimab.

In DNA, the CDR3 is TGTGCCAGCAGCCCCCGGACAGGGGGCGGGAACGAGCAGTACTTC. It is translated as CASSPRTGGGNEQYF. The rearrangement links TRBV11-2 to TRBJ2-7; 11 bases agree with TRBD1. This CDR3 region has 15 residues. The germline CDR1 and CDR2 sequences are SGHAT and FQNNGV. V dropped 5 bases and J dropped 5; count of bases not matched to a gene: 8.